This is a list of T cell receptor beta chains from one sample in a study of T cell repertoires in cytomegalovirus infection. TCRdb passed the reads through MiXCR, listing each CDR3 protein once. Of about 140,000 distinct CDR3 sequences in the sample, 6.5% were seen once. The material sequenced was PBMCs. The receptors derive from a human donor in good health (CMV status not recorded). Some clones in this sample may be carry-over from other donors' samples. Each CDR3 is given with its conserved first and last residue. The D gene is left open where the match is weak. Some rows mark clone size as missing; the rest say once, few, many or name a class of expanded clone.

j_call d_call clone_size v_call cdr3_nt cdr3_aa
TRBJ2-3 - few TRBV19 TGTGCCAGTAGTATAACGGGGGGCCGGTGGGATACGCAGTATTTT CASSITGGRWDTQYF
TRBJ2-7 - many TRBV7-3 TGTGCCAGCAGCTTAGCCCCAGGGGTCGGGGAGCAGTACTTC CASSLAPGVGEQYF
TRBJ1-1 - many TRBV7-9 TGTGCCAGCAGCACGACAGAAATAAACACTGAAGCTTTCTTT CASSTTEINTEAFF
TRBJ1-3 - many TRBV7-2 TGTGCCAGCAGCCCATACCCCCAGGCTGGAAACACCATATATTTT CASSPYPQAGNTIYF
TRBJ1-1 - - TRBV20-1 TGCAGTGCTCCGGGACTTGGGACTGAAGCTTTCTTT CSAPGLGTEAFF
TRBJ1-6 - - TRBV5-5 TGTGCCAGCAGCTTGGCCGGTAGGGCGCAGAATTCACCCCTCCACTTT CASSLAGRAQNSPLHF
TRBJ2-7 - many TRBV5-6 TGTGCCAGCAGCATCCGACAGCACTACGAGCAGTACTTC CASSIRQHYEQYF
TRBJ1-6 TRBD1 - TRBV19 TGTGCCAGTAGTATATGGCAGGGGGCCGTTGGTTCACCCCTCCACTTT CASSIWQGAVGSPLHF
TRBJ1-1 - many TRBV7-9 TGTGCCAGCAGCTTAGATCTGTGGGGCCTGCCAGCTTTCTTT CASSLDLWGLPAFF
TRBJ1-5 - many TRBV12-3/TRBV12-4 TGTGCCAGCAGTTTAGACCCCCGGTCCTTGCCCCAGCATTTT CASSLDPRSLPQHF
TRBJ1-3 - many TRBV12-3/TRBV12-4 TGTGCCAGCAGACCCAGACACGTCCGACAGACACTCTCTGGAAACACCATATATTTT CASRPRHVRQTLSGNTIYF
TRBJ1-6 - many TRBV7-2 TGTGCCAGCAGCTTTGGTGGTCAGCCCGATTCACCCCTCCACTTT CASSFGGQPDSPLHF
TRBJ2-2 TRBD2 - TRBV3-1 TGTGCCAGCAGCCGGGTTAGCGGGGGCCCTCCTGACACCGGGGAGCTGTTTTTT CASSRVSGGPPDTGELFF
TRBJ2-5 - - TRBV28 TGTGCCAGCAGCCCCACGCAGGGTGGCGCGACCCAGTACTTC CASSPTQGGATQYF
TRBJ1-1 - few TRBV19 TGTGCCAGTGGGCATAGCGGAGGTGGGAATGAAGCTTTCTTT CASGHSGGGNEAFF
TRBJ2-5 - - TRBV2 TGTGCCAGCCGCGAGCTGACGTACCAAGAGACCCAGTACTTC CASRELTYQETQYF
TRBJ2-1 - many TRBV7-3 TGTGCCAGCAGCCTCGGGTGGAGGGGGGGCTACAATGAGCAGTTCTTC CASSLGWRGGYNEQFF
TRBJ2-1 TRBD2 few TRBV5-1 TGCGCCAGCAGCGACACAAACCGGACTAACCTAGCGGGGGGGAGGAATGAGCAGTTCTTC CASSDTNRTNLAGGRNEQFF
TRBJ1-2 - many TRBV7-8 TGTGCCAGCAGCTTCGGGACATCGAACTATGGCTACACCTTC CASSFGTSNYGYTF
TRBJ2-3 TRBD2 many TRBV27 TGTGCCAGCAGTGGGCAGCGGGGTACGCAGTATTTT CASSGQRGTQYF
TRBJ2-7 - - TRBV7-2 TGTGCCAGCACCTCGAATGAGGAGGGGCAGTACTTC CASTSNEEGQYF
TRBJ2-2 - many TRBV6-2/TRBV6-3 TGTGCCAGCAGTTACTCGACAGCCGCCGGGGAGCTGTTTTTT CASSYSTAAGELFF
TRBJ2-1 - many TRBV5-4 TGTGCCAGCACCTTCCAAGGGGGGCGATGGAATGAGCAGTTCTTC CASTFQGGRWNEQFF
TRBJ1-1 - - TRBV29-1 TGCAGCGTTGAAGAGGCAGGTCTGGAAGCTTTCTTT CSVEEAGLEAFF
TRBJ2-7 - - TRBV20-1 TGCAGTGCTACTACAGGGCCCGAGCAGTACTTC CSATTGPEQYF
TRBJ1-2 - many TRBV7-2 TGTGCCAGCAGCCCCTCAGGACCTAACTATGGCTACACCTTC CASSPSGPNYGYTF
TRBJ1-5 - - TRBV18 TGTGCCAGCTCACGATGGGGCAGGGAGGATCAGCCCCAGCATTTT CASSRWGREDQPQHF
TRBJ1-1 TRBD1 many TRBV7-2 TGTGCCAGCAGATTGGGACAGGCGAACACTGAAGCTTTCTTT CASRLGQANTEAFF
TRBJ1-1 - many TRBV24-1 TGTGCCACCAGTGCCCCGAACACTGAAGCTTTCTTT CATSAPNTEAFF
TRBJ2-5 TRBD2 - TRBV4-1 TGCGCCAGCAGCCAAGATCCAAGCGGGGGGGCCCAGGAGACCCAGTACTTC CASSQDPSGGAQETQYF
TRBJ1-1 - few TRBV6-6 TGTGCCAGCAGTTACGTTGTCGCTCTAGTGAACACTGAAGCTTTCTTT CASSYVVALVNTEAFF
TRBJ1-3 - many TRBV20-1 TGCAGTGCTATCCCCCGGGGGGGCTCTGGAAACACCATATATTTT CSAIPRGGSGNTIYF
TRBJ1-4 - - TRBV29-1 TGCAGCGTTGGGATGGCTAATGAAAAACTGTTTTTT CSVGMANEKLFF
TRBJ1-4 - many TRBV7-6 TGTGCCAGCAGCTTAGGCACACCGACAACTAATGAAAAACTGTTTTTT CASSLGTPTTNEKLFF
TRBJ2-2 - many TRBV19 TGTGCCAGTAGTATAGGGGTAAACACCGGGGAGCTGTTTTTT CASSIGVNTGELFF
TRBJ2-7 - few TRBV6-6 TGTGCCAGCAGTTACGTCGGGGGCCCCCACGAGCAGTACTTC CASSYVGGPHEQYF
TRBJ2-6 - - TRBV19 TGTGCCAGTACTAGATCGGGGGCCCTCTCTGGGGCCAACGTCCTGACTTTC CASTRSGALSGANVLTF
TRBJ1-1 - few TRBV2 TGTGCCAGCAGTGAAGAACCACACATGTCGGGCACTGAAGCTTTCTTT CASSEEPHMSGTEAFF
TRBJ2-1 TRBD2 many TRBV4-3 TGCGCCAGCAGCCAATTAGCGGGGGGGTACAATGAGCAGTTCTTC CASSQLAGGYNEQFF